Below, one TCR beta chain is given with its context. Its antigen is not known. Germline assignment: CDR1 ENHRY and CDR2 SYGVKD. The length of the CDR3 is 14 residues. J gave up 4 bases and V 4 bases, and 3 bases lay outside the gene matches. These data are taken from a study of CD8+CD57+ T cells in acquired aplastic anemia. Overall study results and limits: It was found that more than 25 CD8+ CDR3 sequences were shared between patients and controls.

Genomic DNA acted as the template from which TCR beta VDJ combination and CDR3 sequence profiling were carried out. MiXCR, applied by TCRdb to the reads, yields one record per CDR3 protein. The sample has 95,000 to 120,000 distinct CDR3 sequences; approximately 48% are singletons. The origin of this receptor is a human donor in good health, serving as a control. Input material: sorted CD4+, CD8+, or CD8+CD57+ T cells (not recorded which) from PBMCs. The rearrangement uses TRBV10-3 and TRBJ2-2, with 7 bases aligning to TRBD2. CDR3 DNA sequence: TGTGCCATCAGTGCGAAGCGGGGCACCGGGGAGCTGTTTTTT. This gives the protein CAISAKRGTGELFF.